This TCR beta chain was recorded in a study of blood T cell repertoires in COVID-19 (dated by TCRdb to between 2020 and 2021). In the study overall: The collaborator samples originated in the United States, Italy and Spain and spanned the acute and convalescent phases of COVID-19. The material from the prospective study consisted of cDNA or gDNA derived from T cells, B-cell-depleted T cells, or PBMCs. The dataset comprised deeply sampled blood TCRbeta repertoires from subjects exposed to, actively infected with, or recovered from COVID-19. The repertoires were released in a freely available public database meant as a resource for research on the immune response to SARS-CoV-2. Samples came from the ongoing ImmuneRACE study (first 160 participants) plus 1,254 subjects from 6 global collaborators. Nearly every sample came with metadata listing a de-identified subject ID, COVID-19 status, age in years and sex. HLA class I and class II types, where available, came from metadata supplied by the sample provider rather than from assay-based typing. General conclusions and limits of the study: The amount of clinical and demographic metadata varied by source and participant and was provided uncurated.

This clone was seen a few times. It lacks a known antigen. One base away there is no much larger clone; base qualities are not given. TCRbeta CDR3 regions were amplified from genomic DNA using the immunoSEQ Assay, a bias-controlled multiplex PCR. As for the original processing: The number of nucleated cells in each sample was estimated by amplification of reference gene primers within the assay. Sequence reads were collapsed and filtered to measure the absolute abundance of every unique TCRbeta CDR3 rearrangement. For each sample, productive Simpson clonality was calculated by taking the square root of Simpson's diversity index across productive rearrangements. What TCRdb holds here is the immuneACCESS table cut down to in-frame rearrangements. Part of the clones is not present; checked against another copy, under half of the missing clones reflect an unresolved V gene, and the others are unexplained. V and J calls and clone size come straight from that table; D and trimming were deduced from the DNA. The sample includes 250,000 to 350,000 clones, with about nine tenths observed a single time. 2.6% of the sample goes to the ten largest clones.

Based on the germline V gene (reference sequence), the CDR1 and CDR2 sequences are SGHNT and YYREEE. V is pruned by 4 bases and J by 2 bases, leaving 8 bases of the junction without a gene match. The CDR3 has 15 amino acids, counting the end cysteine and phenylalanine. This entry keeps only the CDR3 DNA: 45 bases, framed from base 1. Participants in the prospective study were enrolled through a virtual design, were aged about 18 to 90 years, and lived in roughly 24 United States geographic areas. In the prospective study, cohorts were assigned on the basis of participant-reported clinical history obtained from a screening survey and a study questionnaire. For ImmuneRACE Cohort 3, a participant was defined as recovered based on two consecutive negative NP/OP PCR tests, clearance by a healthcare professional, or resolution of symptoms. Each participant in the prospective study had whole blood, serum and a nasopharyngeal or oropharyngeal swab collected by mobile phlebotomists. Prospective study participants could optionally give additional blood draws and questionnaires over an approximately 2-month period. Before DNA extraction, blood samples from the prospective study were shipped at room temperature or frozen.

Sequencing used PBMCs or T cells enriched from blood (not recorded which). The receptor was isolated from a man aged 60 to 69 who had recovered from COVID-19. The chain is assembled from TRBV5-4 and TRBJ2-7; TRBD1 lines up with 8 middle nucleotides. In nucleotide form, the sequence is TGTGCCAGCAGCCCGTTCGGACAGGGAGCCTACGAGCAGTACTTC. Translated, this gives CASSPFGQGAYEQYF.